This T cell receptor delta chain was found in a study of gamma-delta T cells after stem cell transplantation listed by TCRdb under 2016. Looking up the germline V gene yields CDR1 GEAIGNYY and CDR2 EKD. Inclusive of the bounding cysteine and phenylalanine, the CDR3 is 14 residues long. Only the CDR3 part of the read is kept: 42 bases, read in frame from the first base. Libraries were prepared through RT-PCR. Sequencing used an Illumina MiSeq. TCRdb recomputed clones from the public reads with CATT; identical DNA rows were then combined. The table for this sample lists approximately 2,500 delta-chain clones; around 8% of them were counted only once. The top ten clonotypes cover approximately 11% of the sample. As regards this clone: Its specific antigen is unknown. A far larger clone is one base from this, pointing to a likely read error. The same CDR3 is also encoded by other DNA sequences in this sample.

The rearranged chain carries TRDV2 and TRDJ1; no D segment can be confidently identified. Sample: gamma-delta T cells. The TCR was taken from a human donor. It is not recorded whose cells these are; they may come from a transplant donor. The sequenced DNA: TGCGCCTGTGAAACGATTACTCTGGCCGATAAACTCATCTTT. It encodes CACETITLADKLIF.